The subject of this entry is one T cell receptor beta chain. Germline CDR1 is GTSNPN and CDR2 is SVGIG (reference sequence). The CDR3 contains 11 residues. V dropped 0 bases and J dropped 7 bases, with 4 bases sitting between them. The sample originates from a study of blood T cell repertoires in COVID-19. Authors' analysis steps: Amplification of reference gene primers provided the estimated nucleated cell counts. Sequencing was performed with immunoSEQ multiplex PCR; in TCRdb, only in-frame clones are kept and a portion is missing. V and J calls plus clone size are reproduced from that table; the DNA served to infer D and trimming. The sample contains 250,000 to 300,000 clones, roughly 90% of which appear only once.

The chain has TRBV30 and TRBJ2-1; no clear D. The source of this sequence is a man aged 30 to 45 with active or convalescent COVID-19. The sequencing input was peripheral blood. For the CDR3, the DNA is TGTGCCTGGAGTGTACAGAATGAGCAGTTCTTC. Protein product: CAWSVQNEQFF.